These 14 T cell receptor beta chains originate from one sample sequenced in a study of blood T cell repertoires in COVID-19. The table came from immunoSEQ multiplex PCR; TCRdb's copy has only in-frame clones and leaves some out. This table has over 200,000 clones, under 85% appearing once. The material sequenced was peripheral blood. These receptors came from a woman aged 80 or over with COVID-19, enrolled during active disease.

The V gene is TRBV29-1, the J gene TRBJ2-3, with a possible D match to TRBD1 (7 bases). V was cut by 6 bases and J by 4 bases, with 17 bases left in between. The CDR3 spans 14 residues. CDR1 is SQVTM, CDR2 ANQGSEA, per germline. The CDR3 protein is CSVQGGRGADTQYF. The DNA of the CDR3 is TGCAGCGTCCAGGGGGGACGCGGGGCAGATACGCAGTATTTT.

V usage is TRBV4-2 and J usage is TRBJ2-1; TRBD2 agrees at 9 bases. Germline CDR1 LGHNA, CDR2 YNFKEQ. The CDR3 loop spans 17 amino acids. V was clipped by 0 bases and J by 7 bases; unmatched bases: 10. CDR3 region: CASSQDRVSGRRNEQFF. CDR3 bases: TGTGCCAGCAGCCAAGATCGAGTTAGCGGGAGACGAAATGAGCAGTTCTTC.

The rearrangement links TRBV11-3 to TRBJ1-1; D is unresolved. The CDR3 runs 12 residues. CDR1 is SGHNT and CDR2 is YENEEA in the germline V gene. V lost 1 base and J lost 7, with 7 bases in between. CDR3 sequence (DNA): TGTGCCAGCAGCTTAGTAAACGGTGAAGCTTTCTTT. This codes for CASSLVNGEAFF.

V gene TRBV6-5 combines with J gene TRBJ2-3; perhaps TRBD1 as D (5 bases). This CDR3 comprises 14 residues. The germline V and J ends were trimmed by 6 bases and 1 base, with 11 bases remaining between them. In germline, CDR1 is MNHEY, CDR2 SVGAGI. The DNA of the CDR3 is TGTGCCAGCAGGACAGCCCTCGGCACAGATACGCAGTATTTT. Residues: CASRTALGTDTQYF.

The gene calls are TRBV9 and TRBJ2-7; 7 bases agree with TRBD2. CDR1 is SGDLS and CDR2 is YYNGEE in the germline V gene. This CDR3 has 15 residues. After removal of 4 bases from V and 3 bases from J, the junction contained 10 bases not matched to a gene. CDR3 in DNA: TGTGCCAGCAGCCCAACCGCGGGGGTAAGCTACGAGCAGTACTTC. Translation gives CASSPTAGVSYEQYF.

The rearrangement links TRBV6-5 to TRBJ1-3; no firm D call. This CDR3 has 11 amino acids. Germline V gene data show CDR1 as MNHEY and CDR2 as SVGAGI. Between the trimmed V and J ends, which lost 10 bases and 2 bases, there was a span of 6 bases. The CDR3 coding sequence is TGTGCCACGCAGGCTGGAAACACCATATATTTT. As protein: CATQAGNTIYF.

The chain links TRBV4-1 to TRBJ2-1, with TRBD2 as a possible D gene (6 bases). Germline CDR1 and CDR2: MGHRA and YSYEKL. CDR3 size: 15 residues. The V end lost 1 base, the J end lost 9 bases, and 16 bases lay between the germline ends. This CDR3 is CASSQVRQRRGEQFF. The CDR3 DNA reads as TGCGCCAGCAGCCAAGTGAGGCAGCGGAGGGGTGAGCAGTTCTTC.

The chain employs TRBV20-1 and TRBJ2-5; D is ambiguous. Between the trimmed V and J ends, which lost 2 bases and 5 bases, there was a span of 6 bases. Germline V gene lookup returns CDR1 DFQATT and CDR2 SNEGSKA (reference sequence). CDR3 length equals 11 residues. CDR3 coding DNA: TGCAGTGCTAGATCCCCGGAGACCCAGTACTTC. Translated: CSARSPETQYF.

In DNA, the CDR3 is TGTGCCAGCAGCCGAGCGACAGGTACTAATGAAAAACTGTTTTTT. Translation: CASSRATGTNEKLFF. The chain is built from TRBV3-1 (or the pseudogene TRBV3-2) and TRBJ1-4; a possible D gene is TRBD1 (6 bases). CDR3 length equals 15 residues. The V end lost 4 bases, the J end lost 2 bases, and 11 bases lay between the germline ends. Germline CDR1 and CDR2: LGHDT and YNNKEL (reference sequence).

This chain uses TRBV29-1 with TRBJ1-2; perhaps TRBD1 as D (5 bases). This CDR3 contains 13 residues. The V gene's germline CDR1 is SQVTM and CDR2 ANQGSEA. CDR3 sequence (DNA): TGCAGTGCTGAGACAGACACTAACTATGGCTACACCTTC. It is translated as CSAETDTNYGYTF.

The rearrangement uses TRBV19 and TRBJ1-6, with a possible D match to TRBD1 (6 bases). Germline V lookup: CDR1 LNHDA, CDR2 SQIVND (reference sequence). V lost 6 bases, J lost 9 bases, and 18 bases lay in between. CDR3 length: 15 residues. Written as DNA, the CDR3 is TGTGCCAGTAGCGAGGCCCAGGGGTTGAGTTCACCCCTCCACTTT. It specifies CASSEAQGLSSPLHF.

This clone has just one count. The CDR3 reads CASSLGQNNYGYTF. The DNA for the CDR3 is TGCGCCAGCAGCTTGGGACAGAATAACTATGGCTACACCTTC. The chain is built from TRBV5-1 and TRBJ1-2, with a possible D match to TRBD1 (5 bases). CDR3 length equals 14 residues. Deletions cut 0 bases from V and 1 base from J, with 7 bases between. Germline V gene data show CDR1 as SGHRS and CDR2 as YFSETQ.

The chain carries TRBV6-2 or TRBV6-3 and TRBJ1-2; no firm D call. The CDR3 is 12 residues long. Trimming cost V 2 bases and J 8 bases, with 9 bases left between them. Germline V gene sequence: CDR1 MNHEY, CDR2 SVGEGT. The CDR3 region is CASSYLPGGYTF. The CDR3 bases are TGTGCCAGCAGTTACCTACCCGGGGGCTACACCTTC.

This clone occurred once. This chain uses TRBV5-1 with TRBJ2-5, with a tentative D call TRBD2 (6 bases). This CDR3 is built from 13 residues. Germline assignment: CDR1 SGHRS and CDR2 YFSETQ. Trimming took off 3 bases at V and 4 bases at J, with 10 bases between the two ends. The CDR3, as DNA: TGCGCCAGCAGCTCGGGAGTAGGAGAGACCCAGTACTTC. Its translation: CASSSGVGETQYF. Full variable domain (remainder filled in from reference TRBV5-1 and TRBJ2-5): KAGVTQTPRYLIKTRGQQVTLSCSPISGHRSVSWYQQTPGQGLQFLFEYFSETQRNKGNFPGRFSGRQFSNSRSEMNVSTLELGDSALYLCASSSGVGETQYFGPGTRLLVL.